The TCR beta chain under discussion was sequenced for a study of glioma-infiltrating T cells. Using RNA template, CDR3s of TCR alpha and beta were amplified with iRepertoire arm-PCR. TCRdb re-called the multiplex PCR reads with MiXCR, one entry per CDR3 protein. The sample shows some 150,000 distinct CDR3 sequences, about 39% of them seen only once. V lost 4 bases, J lost 0 bases, and 8 bases stayed unmatched. The germline V gene has CDR1 SGHTA and CDR2 FQGTGA. The CDR3 is made up of 16 amino acids. This clonotype was detected a few times. The receptor's source is a human donor with low-grade glioma or glioblastoma, undergoing nonglioma brain surgery, or in good health (not recorded which). Sequenced material: glioma tissue, nonneoplastic brain tissue, or PBMCs (not recorded which). The chain combines TRBV7-3 with TRBJ2-5; 7 bases agree with TRBD2. The CDR3 loop reads CASSSLEGRDQETQYF. The CDR3 DNA is TGTGCCAGCAGCTCGCTGGAGGGGAGGGACCAAGAGACCCAGTACTTC.